This T cell receptor (beta chain) was recovered during a study of T cell repertoires in cytomegalovirus infection. Study results and limitations: The ex vivo response was dominated by HLA-C-restricted CMV-specific TCR beta clonotypes.

CDR1 and CDR2 (germline): MGHRA, YSYEKL. The junction had 4 bases not matched to a gene; V was cut back by 0 bases and J by 2 bases. CDR3 length: 15 amino acids. TCRdb re-derived calls from the reads in MiXCR, one entry per CDR3 protein. The sample holds approximately 89,000 distinct CDR3 sequences, roughly a quarter seen once. This clonotype was recorded at least ten times. What it binds is not known. The sequenced sample was CD8+ T cells from cultured PBMCs, obtained from culture after CMV antigen stimulation. The TCR comes from a human donor in good health (CMV status not recorded). Some clones in this sample may be carry-over from other donors' samples. The chain recombines TRBV4-1 with TRBJ2-7, with TRBD1 matching 7 bases. The CDR3 is CASSQDGQGAYEQYF. CDR3 in DNA: TGCGCCAGCAGCCAAGATGGGCAGGGGGCCTACGAGCAGTACTTC.